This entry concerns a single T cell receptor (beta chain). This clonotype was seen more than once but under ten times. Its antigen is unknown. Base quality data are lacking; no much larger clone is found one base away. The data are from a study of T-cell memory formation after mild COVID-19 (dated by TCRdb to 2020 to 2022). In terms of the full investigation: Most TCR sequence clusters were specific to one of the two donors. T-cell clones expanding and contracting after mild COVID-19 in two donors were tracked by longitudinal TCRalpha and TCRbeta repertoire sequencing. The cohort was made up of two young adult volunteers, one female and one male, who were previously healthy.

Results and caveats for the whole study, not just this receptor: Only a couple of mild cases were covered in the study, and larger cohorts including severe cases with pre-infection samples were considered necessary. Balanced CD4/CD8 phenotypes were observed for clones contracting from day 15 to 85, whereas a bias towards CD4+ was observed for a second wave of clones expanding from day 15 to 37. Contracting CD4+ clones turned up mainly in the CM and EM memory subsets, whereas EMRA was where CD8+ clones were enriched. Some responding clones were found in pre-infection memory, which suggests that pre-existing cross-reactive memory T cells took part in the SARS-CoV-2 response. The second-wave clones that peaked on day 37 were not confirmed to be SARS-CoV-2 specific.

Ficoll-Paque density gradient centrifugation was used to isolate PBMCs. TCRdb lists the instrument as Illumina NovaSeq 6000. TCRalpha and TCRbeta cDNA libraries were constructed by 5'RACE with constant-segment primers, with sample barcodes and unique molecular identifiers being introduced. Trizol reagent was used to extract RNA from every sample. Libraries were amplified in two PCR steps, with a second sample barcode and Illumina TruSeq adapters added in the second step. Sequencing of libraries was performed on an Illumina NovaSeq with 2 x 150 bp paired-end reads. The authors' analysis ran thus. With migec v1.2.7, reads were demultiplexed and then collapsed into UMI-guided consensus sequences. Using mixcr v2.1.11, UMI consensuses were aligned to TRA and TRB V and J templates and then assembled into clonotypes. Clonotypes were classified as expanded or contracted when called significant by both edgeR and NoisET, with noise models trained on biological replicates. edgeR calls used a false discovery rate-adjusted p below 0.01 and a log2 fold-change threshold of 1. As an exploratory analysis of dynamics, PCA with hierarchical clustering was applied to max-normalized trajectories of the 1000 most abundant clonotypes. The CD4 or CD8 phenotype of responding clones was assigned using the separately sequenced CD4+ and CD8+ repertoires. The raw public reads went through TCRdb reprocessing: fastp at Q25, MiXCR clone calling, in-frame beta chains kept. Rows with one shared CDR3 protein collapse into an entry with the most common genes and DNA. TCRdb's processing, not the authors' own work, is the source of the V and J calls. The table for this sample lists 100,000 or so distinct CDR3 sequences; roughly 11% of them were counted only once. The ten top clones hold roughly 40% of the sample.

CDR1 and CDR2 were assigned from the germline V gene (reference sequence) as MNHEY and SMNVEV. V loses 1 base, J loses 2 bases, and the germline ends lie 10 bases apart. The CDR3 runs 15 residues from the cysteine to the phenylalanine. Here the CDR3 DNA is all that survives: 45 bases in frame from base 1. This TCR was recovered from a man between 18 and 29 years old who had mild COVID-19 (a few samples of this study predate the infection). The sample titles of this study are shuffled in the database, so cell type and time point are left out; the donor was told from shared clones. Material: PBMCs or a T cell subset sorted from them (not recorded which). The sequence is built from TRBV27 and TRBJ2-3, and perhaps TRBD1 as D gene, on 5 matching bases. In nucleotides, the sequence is TGTGCCAGCAGTTTATACAAGGGGATCACAGATACGCAGTATTTT. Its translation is CASSLYKGITDTQYF.